Sequencing of this TCR beta chain was carried out in a study of response to subunit inactivated influenza vaccine. Findings of the study overall: Few new T cells, the authors suggested, are recruited by each seasonal influenza vaccination.

This CDR3 is built from 17 residues. In germline, CDR1 is LGHNA, CDR2 YNFKEQ. V dropped 0 bases and J dropped 4 bases, with 19 bases sitting between them. TCRdb re-analysed the RT-PCR reads in MiXCR, keeping a single row per CDR3 protein. The table has 250,000 to 350,000 distinct CDR3 sequences, roughly 22% seen once. A remark on this clonotype: What it recognizes is unknown.

This material consisted of PBMCs from blood, taken about 20 months after vaccination. The V and J genes are TRBV4-2 and TRBJ2-7; no clear D gene. The sequence came from a man aged 50 to 75 who received an inactivated influenza vaccine. CDR3 residues: CASSQDFSQPLPYEQYF. CDR3 nucleotides: TGTGCCAGCAGCCAAGATTTTTCCCAACCTCTTCCTTACGAGCAGTACTTC.